This T cell receptor beta chain stems from a study of T-cell memory formation after mild COVID-19. Findings and caveats of the study: The SARS-CoV-2 specificity of second-wave clones reaching peak at day 37 remained unverified.

TCRdb passed the 5' RACE reads through MiXCR, listing each CDR3 protein once. This sample has 300,000 to 400,000 distinct CDR3 sequences, with about a sixth found just once. This clonotype has just a few counts. Its antigen is not identified. The CDR3 consists of 14 residues. Trimming left V 0 bases short and J 2 bases short, with 8 bases between. Germline V CDR1 and CDR2: WSHSY, SAAADI. The sequenced sample consisted of PBMCs or a T cell subset sorted from them (not recorded which). The rearrangement uses TRBV10-2 and TRBJ2-7, with D unresolved. The clonotype was recovered from a young man who had mild COVID-19 (a few samples of this study predate the infection). Cell type and time point are not known. This CDR3 reads CASSESLVTYEQYF. CDR3 nucleotides: TGCGCCAGCAGTGAGTCGCTAGTTACCTACGAGCAGTACTTC.